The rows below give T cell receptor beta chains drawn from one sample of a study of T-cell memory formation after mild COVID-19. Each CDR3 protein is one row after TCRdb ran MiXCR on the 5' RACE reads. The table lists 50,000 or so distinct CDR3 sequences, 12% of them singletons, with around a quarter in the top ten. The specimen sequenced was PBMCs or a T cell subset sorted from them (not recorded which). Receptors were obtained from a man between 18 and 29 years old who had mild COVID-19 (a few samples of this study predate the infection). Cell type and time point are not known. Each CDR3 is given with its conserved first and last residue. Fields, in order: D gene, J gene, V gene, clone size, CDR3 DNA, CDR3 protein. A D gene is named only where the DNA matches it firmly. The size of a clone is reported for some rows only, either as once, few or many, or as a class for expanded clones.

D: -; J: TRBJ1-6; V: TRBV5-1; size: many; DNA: TGCGCCAGCAGCCCACAGGGCCTGGGACAATCACCCCTCCACTTT; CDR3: CASSPQGLGQSPLHF
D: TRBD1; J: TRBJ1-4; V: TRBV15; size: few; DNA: TGTGCCACCAGCGACAGGGTGACTGAAAAACTGTTTTTT; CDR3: CATSDRVTEKLFF
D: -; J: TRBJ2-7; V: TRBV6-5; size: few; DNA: TGTGCCAGCAGTCCCACCCCTGGCGAGCAGTACTTC; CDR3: CASSPTPGEQYF
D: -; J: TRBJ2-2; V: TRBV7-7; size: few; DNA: TGTGCCAGCAGCTTAAGGGTGAACACCGGGGAGCTGTTTTTT; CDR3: CASSLRVNTGELFF
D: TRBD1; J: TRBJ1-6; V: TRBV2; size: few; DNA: TGTGCCAGCAACGACAGGGGATTTTCACCCCTCCACTTT; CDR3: CASNDRGFSPLHF
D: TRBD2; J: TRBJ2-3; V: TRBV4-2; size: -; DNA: TGTGCCAGCAGCCTCGAGGCCGGCGGGGGGTTCACAGATACGCAGTATTTT; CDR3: CASSLEAGGGFTDTQYF
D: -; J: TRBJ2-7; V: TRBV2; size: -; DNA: TGTGCCAGCAGTGATCCCAGGTCCTACGAGCAGTACTTC; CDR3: CASSDPRSYEQYF
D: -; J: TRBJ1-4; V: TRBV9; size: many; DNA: TGTGCCAGCAGCCCGTCAGCACAGGGTATTGAAAAACTGTTTTTT; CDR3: CASSPSAQGIEKLFF
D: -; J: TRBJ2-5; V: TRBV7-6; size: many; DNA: TGTGCCAGCAGCTTACAGGGAGAGACCCAGTACTTC; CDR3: CASSLQGETQYF
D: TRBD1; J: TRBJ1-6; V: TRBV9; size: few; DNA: TGTGCCAGCAGCGACGGACAGGGGTATTCACCCCTCCACTTT; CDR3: CASSDGQGYSPLHF